This entry lists 20 T cell receptor beta chains sequenced from one sample in a study of T cells expressing NK-cell markers. From its re-call of the 5' RACE reads, TCRdb lists each CDR3 protein once, without DNA. This repertoire comprises hundreds of thousands of distinct CDR3 sequences; its ten largest clones make up approximately 3.6%. The sequenced material came from blood T cells: a sorted CD56 or NKG2C T cell subset, CD4+ or CD8+ T cells, or bulk PBMC T cells (not recorded which). Receptors were obtained from a man between 18 and 29 years old in good health.

The genes are TRBV7-3 and TRBJ2-1; TCRdb names TRBD2, which stays unverified in the absence of DNA. This CDR3 has 14 amino acids. Germline CDR1 is SGHTA and CDR2 is FQGTGA. The CDR3 loop reads CASSPSTSRNEQFF.

The rearrangement uses TRBV15 and TRBJ2-1; TCRdb gives TRBD2 as the D gene, but with no DNA this cannot be confirmed. The CDR3 covers 15 residues. Looked up from germline, CDR1 is LNHNV and CDR2 is YYDKDF (reference sequence). CDR3 sequence: CATRSGLAGGSGQFF.

This rearrangement joins TRBV12-3 or TRBV12-4 to TRBJ2-7; the TCRdb call, TRBD2, lacks DNA for checking. The CDR3 sequence is 17 residues long. The CDR3 loop is CASSFEGLAGNSYEQYF.

This chain joins TRBV7-2 and TRBJ2-5; TCRdb returns TRBD2, unconfirmable since there is no DNA. This CDR3 has 16 residues. The V gene's germline CDR1 is SGHTA and CDR2 FQGNSA. The CDR3 is CASSRNSGELQETQYF.

The chain couples TRBV6-2 or TRBV6-3 to TRBJ2-1; TCRdb returns TRBD1, unconfirmable since there is no DNA. The CDR3 runs to 13 residues. Germline assignment: CDR1 MNHEY and CDR2 SVGEGT. The CDR3 here is CAAGQFSYNEQFF.

The V and J genes are TRBV10-3 and TRBJ1-1. This CDR3 region has 14 residues. From germline, CDR1 is ENHRY and CDR2 SYGVKD. The CDR3 sequence is CASTRDQLNTEAFF.

The CDR3 loop is CASSRVAGASTDTQYF. The chain employs TRBV7-8 and TRBJ2-3; TCRdb picks TRBD2, but there is no DNA to check that call. This CDR3 is built from 16 residues. Germline V gene lookup returns CDR1 SGHVS and CDR2 FQNEAQ.

The chain combines TRBV7-9 with TRBJ2-3; the D call from TCRdb, TRBD1, cannot be confirmed without DNA. The CDR3 has 16 amino acids. The V gene's germline CDR1 is SEHNR and CDR2 FQNEAQ (reference sequence). CDR3 sequence: CASSLGWTSSTDTQYF.

The V and J genes are TRBV19 and TRBJ2-7; TCRdb proposes TRBD1, but this gene call is untestable without DNA. Germline CDR1 reads LNHDA; CDR2 reads SQIVND (reference sequence). CDR3 length equals 11 residues. The CDR3 region is CASNTGDEQYF.

The chain joins TRBV7-8 to TRBJ2-7. In germline, CDR1 is SGHVS, CDR2 FQNEAQ. The CDR3 has 13 residues. The CDR3 region is CASSLAQSYEQYF.

This sequence joins TRBV2 and TRBJ2-1; TCRdb picks TRBD1, but there is no DNA to check that call. Germline-derived CDR1 and CDR2 are SNHLY and FYNNEI. The CDR3 covers 15 residues. The CDR3 loop reads CASSPGSGGHNEQFF.

The V and J genes are TRBV12-3 or TRBV12-4 and TRBJ2-1. CDR3 length equals 13 residues. The CDR3 region is CASSLLSYHEQFF.

The chain combines TRBV29-1 with TRBJ1-1. Germline values: CDR1 SQVTM, CDR2 ANQGSEA. This CDR3 has 12 residues. CDR3 loop: CSGREVNTEAFF.

The J gene is TRBJ2-3, the V gene TRBV15. Germline loops: CDR1 LNHNV, CDR2 YYDKDF (reference sequence). The CDR3 has 17 residues. This CDR3 is CATSRDIETADTDTQYF.

V gene TRBV27 combines with J gene TRBJ2-2; checking the TCRdb D call of TRBD2 is not possible without DNA. Germline-derived CDR1 and CDR2 are MNHEY and SMNVEV (reference sequence). CDR3 length: 15 residues. This chain's CDR3 is CASSPTTTVTGELFF.

This sequence joins TRBV7-9 and TRBJ1-5. The V gene's germline CDR1 is SEHNR and CDR2 FQNEAQ (reference sequence). CDR3 size: 13 residues. The CDR3 here is CASSLTDQEPQHF.

The genes are TRBV7-2 and TRBJ2-5; lacking DNA, the TRBD2 call made by TCRdb goes unchecked. Germline-derived CDR1 and CDR2 are SGHTA and FQGNSA. The CDR3 spans 13 residues. CDR3: CASRDAAEETQYF.

The V call is TRBV10-3, the J call TRBJ1-1. From germline, CDR1 is ENHRY and CDR2 SYGVKD. The CDR3 covers 15 residues. The CDR3 loop reads CAIREEGSPNTEAFF.

The V call is TRBV9, the J call TRBJ2-3; TCRdb reports TRBD2, a call that lacks DNA to check it against. The CDR3 is 14 residues long. The V gene's germline CDR1 is SGDLS and CDR2 YYNGEE. The CDR3 here is CASSVERATDTQYF.

The rearrangement uses TRBV20-1 and TRBJ2-4; TCRdb lists TRBD2, though no DNA is available to test this call. Germline V CDR1 and CDR2: DFQATT, SNEGSKA (reference sequence). The CDR3 totals 16 residues. This CDR3 reads CSARKAGVVDKNIQYF.